One sample yielded the 8 T cell receptor beta chains listed below, sequenced in a study of blood T cell repertoires in COVID-19. Libraries were prepared by immunoSEQ multiplex PCR; TCRdb keeps only in-frame clonotypes and omits some of them. The sample lists 200,000 to 250,000 clones; 85% were seen once. The sequencing input was PBMCs or T cells enriched from blood (not recorded which). All receptors come from a middle-aged man who had recovered from COVID-19.

This chain joins TRBV19 and TRBJ2-7; tentatively, D is TRBD2 (6 bases). Germline assignment: CDR1 LNHDA and CDR2 SQIVND (reference sequence). CDR3 length: 14 amino acids. V shed 3 bases and J shed 2 bases, with 11 bases lying between them. The CDR3 region has the DNA TGTGCCAGTAGTATCCCAGGGAGGCCCTACGAGCAGTACTTC. Encoded protein: CASSIPGRPYEQYF.

The chain has TRBV18 and TRBJ1-1; the D gene is possibly TRBD1 (6 bases). With 2 bases removed from V and 2 bases from J, the gap between germline ends came to 12 bases. Germline V gene data show CDR1 as KGHSH and CDR2 as LQKENI. The CDR3 has 15 residues. The CDR3 nucleotides are TGTGCCAGCTCACCAGGGAGGGGGGCCAACACTGAAGCTTTCTTT. Amino acid sequence: CASSPGRGANTEAFF.

V and J are TRBV30 and TRBJ1-4; TRBD1 might be the D (6 bases). From germline, CDR1 is GTSNPN and CDR2 SVGIG (reference sequence). V was pared by 0 bases and J by 7 bases, with 18 bases between. The CDR3 contains 16 residues. CDR3 protein: CAWSVSLGGAIEKLFF. In DNA form, the CDR3 reads TGTGCCTGGAGTGTATCGTTAGGGGGGGCGATTGAAAAACTGTTTTTT.

The V call is TRBV5-5, the J call TRBJ2-1; D is perhaps TRBD2 (5 bases). The V end was cut by 2 bases, the J end by 9 bases, with 12 bases between. Germline values: CDR1 SGHKS, CDR2 YYEKEE (reference sequence). The CDR3 consists of 13 residues. This CDR3 reads CASSFLMGSEQFF. In DNA form, the CDR3 reads TGTGCCAGCAGCTTTCTGATGGGGAGTGAGCAGTTCTTC.

The chain has TRBV27 and TRBJ1-1; a possible D gene is TRBD1 (6 bases). The CDR3 is 14 amino acids. The germline V gene encodes CDR1 MNHEY and CDR2 SMNVEV (reference sequence). The V and J ends lost 5 bases and 1 base respectively, with 11 bases between them. CDR3 coding DNA: TGTGCCAGCAGTACCTCACAGGGGAACACTGAAGCTTTCTTT. Its translation: CASSTSQGNTEAFF.

This rearrangement joins TRBV24-1 to TRBJ1-5; D unclear. Trimming removed 3 bases from V and 4 bases from J, with 3 bases in between. The CDR3 is 12 residues long. Looked up from germline, CDR1 is KGHDR and CDR2 is SFDVKD. The CDR3 sequence: CATSDVNQPQHF. DNA of the CDR3: TGTGCCACCAGTGATGTAAATCAGCCCCAGCATTTT.

This chain links TRBV9 with TRBJ2-1, with a weak D call TRBD2 (5 bases). The germline V and J ends were trimmed by 0 bases and 0 bases, with 13 bases remaining between them. Germline V gives CDR1 SGDLS, CDR2 YYNGEE. The CDR3 length is 17 residues. This CDR3 reads CASSVESSPSSYNEQFF. The CDR3 DNA is TGTGCCAGCAGCGTAGAGTCTAGCCCCAGCTCCTACAATGAGCAGTTCTTC.

The V gene is TRBV5-6, the J gene TRBJ2-2; 9 nucleotides line up with TRBD2. Germline V lookup: CDR1 SGHDT, CDR2 YYEEEE. The CDR3 loop spans 16 amino acids. J gave up 4 bases and V 2 bases, and 6 bases lay outside the gene matches. This chain's CDR3 is CASSFLLTSGTGELFF. For the CDR3, the DNA is TGTGCCAGCAGCTTTCTCTTGACTAGCGGCACCGGGGAGCTGTTTTTT.